This T cell receptor beta chain was profiled in a study of vaccination and CD4 T cells after COVID-19 (dated by TCRdb to between 2022 and 2023). With respect to the entire study: Convalescent patients had a positive SARS-CoV-2 result on nasal swab PCR, and of these patients, about ten had mild disease and one had severe disease. The convalescent cohort included six males and four females, with two Hispanic individuals, seven Caucasians, two Asians and one multiracial person. Participants received two doses of either the Pfizer-BioNTech BNT162b2 vaccine (n=8) or the Moderna mRNA-1273 vaccine (n=2). Post-COVID blood samples from convalescent patients were collected a median of roughly 100 days after diagnosis, with a range of roughly 30 to 170 days. Post-vaccine blood samples were collected a median of approximately 77 days after the second vaccine dose, ranging from about 13 to 241 days. Overlapping spike peptide pools from SARS-CoV-2 and from the common cold coronaviruses HCoV-NL63, HCoV-OC43 and HCoV-229E were used as culture stimuli. Control cultures used a CEFX viral epitope pool as positive control, an HIV-1 Nef peptide pool as negative control, or no peptide. The spike-specific CD4+ TCR repertoire was compared before and after mRNA vaccination in under 11 COVID-19 convalescent patients and a few infection-naive healthy vaccine recipients. Broader findings and caveats from the paper: The median number of SARS-CoV-2-reactive clonotypes rose from around 20 after infection to 30 to 45 after vaccination, but the change was not significant. In convalescent patients, a median about 86% of post-vaccine SARS-CoV-2-reactive clones were detected only after vaccination, suggesting vaccine-specific priming. The study included relatively few convalescent patients and did not analyze early timepoints after natural infection. In convalescent patients, nearly all vaccine-specific clones (304 of 307) were found to be mono-reactive for SARS-CoV-2 spike rather than cross-reactive with common cold coronaviruses.

The treatment or condition label for this specimen denotes: roughly 11-day PBMC culture with coronavirus spike peptide pools or control peptides (ViraFEST assay). To expand antigen-specific T cells with peptide pools and then pick out the expanded clonotypes through TCR sequencing, the study relied on the ViraFEST assay. The positive SARS-CoV-2 PCR tests of the convalescent patients were dated from March to December 2020, before the Alpha, Beta and Delta variants emerged in the United States. Over 1.5 million PBMCs per well were cultured in IMDM with roughly 5% human AB serum and 7.5 to 10 IU/ml IL-2, plus 10 ug/ml peptide pools. Half of the culture medium was replaced with fresh IL-2-containing medium on days 3 and 7. After 10 days of culture, CD4+ T cells were isolated by negative selection with the EasySep CD4+ T cell isolation kit. Ficoll-Paque Plus gradient centrifugation was used to isolate PBMCs from whole blood, and the isolated PBMCs were then either used fresh or cryopreserved at -140C. Triplicate wells were generally used for each culture condition.

As regards this clonotype: Its antigen remains unidentified. No base quality values were provided; no much bigger clone lies one nucleotide off.

The library was made by PCR. DNA from cultured CD4+ T cells underwent TCR sequencing with the Oncomine TCR Beta short-read assay at the Johns Hopkins FTIC core. The QIAamp micro DNA kit was used to extract genomic DNA from the cultured CD4+ T cells. Oncomine TCR Beta libraries from cultured CD4+ T cells were pooled with unique dual indexes and sequenced on an Illumina iSeq 100. The paper's data handling went like this. Non-productive sequences were removed, and CDR3s not starting with C, not ending with F or W, or shorter than 7 amino acids were discarded. Antigen-specific clonotypes were identified using the MANAFEST web application through comparison of peptide-stimulated wells with reference and other culture wells. Positive clones required FDR below 0.05, an odds ratio above 5, and productive frequency above 0.1% in at least two of three replicate wells. A clonotype was classed as cross-reactive if the clonotype showed significant expansion both in SARS-CoV-2 spike wells and in at least one common cold coronavirus spike condition. CDR3 homology was assessed with Levenshtein distances (stringdist) and unrooted phylogenetic trees (ape) in R version 3.6.1. TCRdb redid the processing of the public reads, applying fastp at Q25 and MiXCR, and retained in-frame beta chains. Rows matching on CDR3 protein sequence are summarized as one entry with the most common DNA and genes. TCRdb's processing, not the authors', yielded these V and J calls. The sample yields 15,000 or so distinct CDR3 sequences; around 75% were counted once. Roughly a sixth of the sample is taken by the ten largest.

Reading the germline V gene gives CDR1 ENHRY and CDR2 SYGVKD. The CDR3, from cysteine to phenylalanine, totals 14 residues. The CDR3 DNA has 42 bases and is translated from base 1. The receptor was derived from a human donor who had recovered from COVID-19. In this chain, TRBV10-3 is recombined with TRBJ2-7; the junction holds 11 bases that match TRBD2. With the DNA end fitting TRBJ2-5 better, the J assignment may be wrong. The specimen sequenced was CD4+ T cells from blood, cultured in vitro. The sequence in DNA is TGTGCCATCAGGGGGACTAGCGGTGAAGAGACCCAGTACTTC. Its amino acids are CAIRGTSGEETQYF.